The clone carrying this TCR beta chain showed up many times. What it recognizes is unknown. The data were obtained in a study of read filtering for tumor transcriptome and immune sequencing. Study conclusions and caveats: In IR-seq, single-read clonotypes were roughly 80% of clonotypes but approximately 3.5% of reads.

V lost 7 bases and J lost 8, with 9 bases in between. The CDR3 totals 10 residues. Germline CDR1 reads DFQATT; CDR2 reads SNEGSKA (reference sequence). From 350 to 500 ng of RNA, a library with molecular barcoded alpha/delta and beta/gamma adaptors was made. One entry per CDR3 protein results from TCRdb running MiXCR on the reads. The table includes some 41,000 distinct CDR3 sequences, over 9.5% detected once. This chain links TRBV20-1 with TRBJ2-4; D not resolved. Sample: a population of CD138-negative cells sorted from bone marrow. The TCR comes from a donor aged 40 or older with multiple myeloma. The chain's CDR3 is CSVMPDIQYF. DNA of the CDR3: TGCAGTGTTATGCCCGACATTCAGTACTTC.